Described below is a single T cell receptor beta chain sequence and its context. What it binds is not known. This record comes from a study of T cells expressing NK-cell markers. Study summary: Source material for TCR beta repertoires consisted of sorted CD3+CD56+NKG2C+, CD3+CD56+NKG2C- and CD3+CD56-NKG2C+ T cells.

Researchers built TCR beta cDNA using 5'RACE template switching with UMIs. Reanalyzing the 5' RACE reads, TCRdb keeps one entry per CDR3 protein, without DNA. This sample's table has about 370,000 distinct CDR3 sequences. Study-level points and caveats: The CD3+CD56-NKG2C+ fraction of a handful of donors was likewise dominated by these clonotypes.

CDR3 length equals 16 residues. CDR1 and CDR2 (germline): SGHVS, FQNEAQ. The genes are TRBV7-8 and TRBJ2-1. The sample comprised blood T cells: a sorted CD56 or NKG2C T cell subset, CD4+ or CD8+ T cells, or bulk PBMC T cells (not recorded which). The clonotype was recovered from a woman between 50 and 59 years old in good health. CDR3 region: CASSPQAGGFYNEQFF.